This T cell receptor (beta chain) was observed in a study of blood T cell repertoires in COVID-19. Study summary: From the United States, Italy and Spain came samples of acute and convalescent COVID-19. T cells, B-cell-depleted T cells, or PBMCs provided the cDNA or gDNA that served as material.

In the original workflow: Nucleated cell number was recorded as an estimate derived from reference gene primer amplification. Libraries were prepared by immunoSEQ multiplex PCR; TCRdb keeps only in-frame clonotypes and omits some of them. The D gene and trimming were derived from the DNA, and the V and J assignments and clone size from that table. The sample lists roughly 52,000 clones; about four fifths were seen once. Germline assignment: CDR1 MNHEY and CDR2 SVGEGT. The CDR3 length is 12 residues. V lost 6 bases and J lost 7, with 13 bases in between. The specimen sequenced was peripheral blood. The sequence derives from a human donor in a cohort sampled during active or convalescent COVID-19. This chain connects TRBV6-2 or TRBV6-3 to TRBJ2-7; D unclear. The CDR3 bases are TGTGCCAGCAGCCAGACTTGGCGGGAGCAGTACTTC. It encodes CASSQTWREQYF.